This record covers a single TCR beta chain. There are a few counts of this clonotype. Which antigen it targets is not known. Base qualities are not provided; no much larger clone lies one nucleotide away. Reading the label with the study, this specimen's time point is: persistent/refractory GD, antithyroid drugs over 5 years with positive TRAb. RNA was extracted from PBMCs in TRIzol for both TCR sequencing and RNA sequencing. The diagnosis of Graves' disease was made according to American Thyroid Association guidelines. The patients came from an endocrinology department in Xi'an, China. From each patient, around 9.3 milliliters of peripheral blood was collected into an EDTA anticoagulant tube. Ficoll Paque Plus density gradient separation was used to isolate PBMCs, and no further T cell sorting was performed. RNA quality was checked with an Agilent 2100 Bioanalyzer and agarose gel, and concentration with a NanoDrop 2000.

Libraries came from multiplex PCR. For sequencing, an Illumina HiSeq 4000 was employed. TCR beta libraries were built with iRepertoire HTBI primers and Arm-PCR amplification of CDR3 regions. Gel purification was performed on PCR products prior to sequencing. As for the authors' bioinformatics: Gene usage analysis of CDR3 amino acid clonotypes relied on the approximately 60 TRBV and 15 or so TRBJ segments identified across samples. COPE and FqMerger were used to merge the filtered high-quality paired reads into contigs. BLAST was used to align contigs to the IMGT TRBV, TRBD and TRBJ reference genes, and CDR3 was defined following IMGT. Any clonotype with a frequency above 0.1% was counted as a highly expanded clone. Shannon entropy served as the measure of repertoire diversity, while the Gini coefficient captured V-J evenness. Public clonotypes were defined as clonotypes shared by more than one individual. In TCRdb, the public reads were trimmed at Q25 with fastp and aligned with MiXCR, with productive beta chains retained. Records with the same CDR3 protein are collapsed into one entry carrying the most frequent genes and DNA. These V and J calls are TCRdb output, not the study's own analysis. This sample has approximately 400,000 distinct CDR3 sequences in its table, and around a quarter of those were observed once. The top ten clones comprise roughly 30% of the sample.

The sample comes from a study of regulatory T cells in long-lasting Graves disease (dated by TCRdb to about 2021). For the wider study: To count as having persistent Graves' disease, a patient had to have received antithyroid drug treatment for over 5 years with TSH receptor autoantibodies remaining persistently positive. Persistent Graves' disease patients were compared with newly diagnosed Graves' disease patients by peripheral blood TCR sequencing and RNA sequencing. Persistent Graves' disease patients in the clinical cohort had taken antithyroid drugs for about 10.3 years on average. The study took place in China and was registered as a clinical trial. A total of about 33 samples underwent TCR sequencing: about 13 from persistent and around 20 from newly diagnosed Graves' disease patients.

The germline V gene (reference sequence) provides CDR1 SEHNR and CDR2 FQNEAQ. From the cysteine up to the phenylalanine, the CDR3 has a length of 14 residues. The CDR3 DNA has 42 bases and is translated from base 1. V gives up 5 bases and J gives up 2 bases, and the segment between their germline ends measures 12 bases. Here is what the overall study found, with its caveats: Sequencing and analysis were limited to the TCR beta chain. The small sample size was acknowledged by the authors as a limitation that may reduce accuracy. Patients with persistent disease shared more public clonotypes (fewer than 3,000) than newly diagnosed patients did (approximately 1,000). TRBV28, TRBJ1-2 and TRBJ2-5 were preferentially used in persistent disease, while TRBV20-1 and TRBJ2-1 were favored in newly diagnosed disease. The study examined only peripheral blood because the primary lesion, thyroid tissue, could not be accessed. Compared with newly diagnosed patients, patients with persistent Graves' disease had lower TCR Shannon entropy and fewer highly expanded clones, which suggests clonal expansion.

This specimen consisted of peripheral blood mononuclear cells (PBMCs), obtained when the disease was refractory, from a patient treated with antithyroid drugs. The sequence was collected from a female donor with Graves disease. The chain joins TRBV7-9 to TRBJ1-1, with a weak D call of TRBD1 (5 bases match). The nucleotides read TGTGCCAGCAGCCCTCCAGGGTTTAACACTGAAGCTTTCTTT. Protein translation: CASSPPGFNTEAFF.